The entry that follows covers one T cell receptor (beta chain) sequence. This specimen belongs to a study of blood T cell repertoires in COVID-19. Authors' data handling: Estimated nucleated cell counts came from reference gene primer amplification. The table came from immunoSEQ multiplex PCR; TCRdb's copy has only in-frame clones and leaves some out. V and J calls plus clone size are reproduced from that table; the DNA served to infer D and trimming. The sample yields 220,000 or so clones, about 85% seen once. Sequenced sample: peripheral blood. This TCR was recovered from a woman aged 45-65 years with COVID-19, enrolled during active disease.

The CDR3, as DNA: TGCGCCAGCAGTCAATCAGGCTCGACAGTTCCCCAGACTAACACCGGGGAGCTGTTTTTT. Amino acid sequence: CASSQSGSTVPQTNTGELFF. This chain uses TRBV23-1 with TRBJ2-2; D is possibly TRBD1 (5 bases). TRBV23-1 falls under the ORF class, with uncertain function. The CDR3 extends over 20 amino acids. V was cut by 0 bases and J by 2 bases, with 22 bases left in between.